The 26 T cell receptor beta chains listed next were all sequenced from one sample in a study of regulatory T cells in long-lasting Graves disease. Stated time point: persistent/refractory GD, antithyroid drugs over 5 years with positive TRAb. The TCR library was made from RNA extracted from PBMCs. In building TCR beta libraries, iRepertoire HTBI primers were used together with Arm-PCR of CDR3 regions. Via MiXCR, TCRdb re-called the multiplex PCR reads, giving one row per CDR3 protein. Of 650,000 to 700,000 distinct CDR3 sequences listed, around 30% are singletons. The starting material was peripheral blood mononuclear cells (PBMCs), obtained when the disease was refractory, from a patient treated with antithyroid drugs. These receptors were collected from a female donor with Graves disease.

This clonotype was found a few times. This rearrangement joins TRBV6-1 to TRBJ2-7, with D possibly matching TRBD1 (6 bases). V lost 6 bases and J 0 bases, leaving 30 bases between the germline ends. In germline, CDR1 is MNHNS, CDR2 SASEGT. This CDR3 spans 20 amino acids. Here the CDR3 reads CASSRGQADSLIPFSYEQYF. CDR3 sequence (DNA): TGTGCCAGCAGCAGGGGTCAGGCCGATTCTCTCATCCCCTTCTCCTACGAGCAGTACTTC.

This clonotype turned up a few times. Here the CDR3 DNA reads TGTGCCAGCAGCACAGACTACAATGAGCAGTTCTTC. Residues: CASSTDYNEQFF. The genes are TRBV5-6 and TRBJ2-1, with D unclear. The V gene lost 4 bases and the J gene lost 3 bases, with 5 bases spanning the gap. Germline loops: CDR1 SGHDT, CDR2 YYEEEE. The CDR3 length is 12 residues.

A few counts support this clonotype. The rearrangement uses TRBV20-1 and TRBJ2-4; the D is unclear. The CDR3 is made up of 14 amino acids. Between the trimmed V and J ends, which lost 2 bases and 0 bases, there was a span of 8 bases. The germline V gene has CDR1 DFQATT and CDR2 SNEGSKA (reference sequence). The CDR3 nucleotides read TGCAGTGCTAGAATGCGCGTAGCCAAAAACATTCAGTACTTC. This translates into CSARMRVAKNIQYF.

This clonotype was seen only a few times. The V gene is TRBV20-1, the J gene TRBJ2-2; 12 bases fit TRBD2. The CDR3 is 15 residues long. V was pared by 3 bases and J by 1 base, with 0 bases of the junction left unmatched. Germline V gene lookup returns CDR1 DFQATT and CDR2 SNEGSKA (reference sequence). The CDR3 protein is CSARTSGRNTGELFF. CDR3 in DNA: TGCAGTGCTAGGACTAGCGGGAGGAACACCGGGGAGCTGTTTTTT.

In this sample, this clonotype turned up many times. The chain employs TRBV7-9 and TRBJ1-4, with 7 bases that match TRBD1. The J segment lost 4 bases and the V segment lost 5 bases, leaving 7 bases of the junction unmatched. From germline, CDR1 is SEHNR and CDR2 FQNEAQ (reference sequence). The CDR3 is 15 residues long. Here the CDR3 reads CASSQGGIRNEKLFF. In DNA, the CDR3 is TGTGCCAGCAGCCAGGGGGGGATCCGTAATGAAAAACTGTTTTTT. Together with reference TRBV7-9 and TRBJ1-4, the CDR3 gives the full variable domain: DTGVSQNPRHKITKRGQNVTFRCDPISEHNRLYWYRQTLGQGPEFLTYFQNEAQLEKSRLLSDRFSAERPKGSFSTLEIQRTEQGDSAMYLCASSQGGIRNEKLFFGSGTQLSVL.

In nucleotides, the CDR3 is TGTGCCAGCAGCCGGACAGGGATTGGTTCACCCCTCCACTTT. Translation gives CASSRTGIGSPLHF. V is TRBV12-3 or TRBV12-4 and J is TRBJ1-6; 8 bases map to TRBD1. After removal of 6 bases from V and 9 bases from J, the junction contained 7 bases not matched to a gene. This CDR3 region has 14 residues.

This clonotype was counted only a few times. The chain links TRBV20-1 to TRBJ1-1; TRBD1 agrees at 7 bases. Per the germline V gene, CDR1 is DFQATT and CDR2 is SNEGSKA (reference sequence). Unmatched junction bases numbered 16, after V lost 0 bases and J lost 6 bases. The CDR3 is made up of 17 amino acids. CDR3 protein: CSARDIEVRQGSSEAFF. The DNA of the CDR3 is TGCAGTGCTAGAGATATTGAGGTCCGACAGGGCTCCTCTGAAGCTTTCTTT.

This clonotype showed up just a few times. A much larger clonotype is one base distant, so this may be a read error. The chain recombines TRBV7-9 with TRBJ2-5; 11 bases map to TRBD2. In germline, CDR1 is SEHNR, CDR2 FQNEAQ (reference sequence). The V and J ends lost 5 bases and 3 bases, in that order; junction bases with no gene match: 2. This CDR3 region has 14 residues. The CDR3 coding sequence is TGTGCCAGCAGCCCGGGACTAGCGGAAGAGACCCAGTACTTC. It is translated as CASSPGLAEETQYF.

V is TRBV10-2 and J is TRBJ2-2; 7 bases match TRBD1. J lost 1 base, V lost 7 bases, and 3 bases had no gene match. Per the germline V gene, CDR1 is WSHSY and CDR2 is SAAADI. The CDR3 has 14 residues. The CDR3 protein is CASKRQGNTGELFF. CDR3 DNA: TGCGCCAGCAAGCGACAGGGGAACACCGGGGAGCTGTTTTTT.

CDR3 in DNA: TGCAGTGCTAGAGATCGATTGTCCGGGAGAGCCGAGCAGTACTTC. Its protein product is CSARDRLSGRAEQYF. The V call is TRBV20-1, the J call TRBJ2-7; possible D gene TRBD2, 6 bases. The CDR3 extends over 15 amino acids. Deletions cut 0 bases from V and 6 bases from J, with 18 bases between. Germline CDR1 and CDR2: DFQATT and SNEGSKA (reference sequence).

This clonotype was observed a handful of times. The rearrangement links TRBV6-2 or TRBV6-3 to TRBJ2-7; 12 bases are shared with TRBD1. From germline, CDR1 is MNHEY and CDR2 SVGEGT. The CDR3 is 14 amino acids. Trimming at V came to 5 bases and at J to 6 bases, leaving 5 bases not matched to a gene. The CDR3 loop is CASSAGQGATEQYF. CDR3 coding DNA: TGTGCCAGCAGTGCGGGACAGGGGGCTACCGAGCAGTACTTC.

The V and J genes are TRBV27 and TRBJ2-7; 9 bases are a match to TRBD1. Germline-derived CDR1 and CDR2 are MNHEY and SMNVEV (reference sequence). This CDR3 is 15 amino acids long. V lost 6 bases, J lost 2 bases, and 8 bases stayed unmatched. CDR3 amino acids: CASSARDREAYEQYF. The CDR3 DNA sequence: TGTGCCAGCAGCGCCCGGGACAGGGAGGCCTACGAGCAGTACTTC.

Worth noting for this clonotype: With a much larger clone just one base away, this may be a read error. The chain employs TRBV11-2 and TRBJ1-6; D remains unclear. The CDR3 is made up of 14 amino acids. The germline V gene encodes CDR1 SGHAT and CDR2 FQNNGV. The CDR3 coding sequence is TGTGCCAGCAGCTTATTGGGCGCGAATTCATCCCTCCACTTT. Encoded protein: CASSLLGANSSLHF.

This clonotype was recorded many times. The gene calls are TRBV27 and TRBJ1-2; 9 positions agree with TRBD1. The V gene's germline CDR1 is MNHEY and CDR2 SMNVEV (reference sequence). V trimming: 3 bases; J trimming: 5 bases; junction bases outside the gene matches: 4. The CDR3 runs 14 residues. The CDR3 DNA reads TGTGCCAGCAGTTTCGGGACAGGGAGGTATGGCTACACCTTC. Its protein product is CASSFGTGRYGYTF.

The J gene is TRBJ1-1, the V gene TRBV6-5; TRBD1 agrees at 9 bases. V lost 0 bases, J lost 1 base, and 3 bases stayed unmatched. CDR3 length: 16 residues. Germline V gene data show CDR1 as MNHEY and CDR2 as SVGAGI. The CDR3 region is CASSYSQGAGNTEAFF. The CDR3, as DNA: TGTGCCAGCAGTTACTCACAGGGGGCCGGGAACACTGAAGCTTTCTTT.

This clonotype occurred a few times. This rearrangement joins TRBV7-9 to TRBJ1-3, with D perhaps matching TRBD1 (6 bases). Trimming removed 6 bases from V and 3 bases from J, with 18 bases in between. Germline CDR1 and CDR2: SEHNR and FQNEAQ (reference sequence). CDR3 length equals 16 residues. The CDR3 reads CASRPGALARGNTIYF. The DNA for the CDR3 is TGTGCCAGCAGACCAGGGGCCCTGGCACGTGGAAACACCATATATTTT.

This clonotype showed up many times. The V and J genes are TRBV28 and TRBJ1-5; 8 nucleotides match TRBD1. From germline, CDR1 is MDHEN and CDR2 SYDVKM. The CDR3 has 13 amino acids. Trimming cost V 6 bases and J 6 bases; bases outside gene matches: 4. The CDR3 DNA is TGTGCCAGCAGCACAGGGGGAGGTCAGCCCCAGCATTTT. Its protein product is CASSTGGGQPQHF.

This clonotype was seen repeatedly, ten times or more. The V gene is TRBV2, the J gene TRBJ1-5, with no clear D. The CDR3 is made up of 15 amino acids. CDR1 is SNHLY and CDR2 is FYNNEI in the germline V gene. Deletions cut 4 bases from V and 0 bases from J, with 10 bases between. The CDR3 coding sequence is TGTGCCAGCAGTGCAACAGTGAATAGCAATCAGCCCCAGCATTTT. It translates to CASSATVNSNQPQHF.

CDR3 region: CASSPMSSSYEQYF. CDR3 sequence (DNA): TGTGCCAGCAGCCCGATGAGTAGTTCCTACGAGCAGTACTTC. The V call is TRBV3-1, the J call TRBJ2-7; D unclear. From germline, CDR1 is LGHDT and CDR2 YNNKEL (reference sequence). The CDR3 spans 14 residues. V lost 4 bases and J 1 base, leaving 11 bases between the germline ends.

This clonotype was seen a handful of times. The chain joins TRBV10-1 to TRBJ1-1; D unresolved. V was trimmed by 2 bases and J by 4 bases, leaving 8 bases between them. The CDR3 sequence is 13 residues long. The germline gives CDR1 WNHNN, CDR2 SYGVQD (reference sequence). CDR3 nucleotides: TGCGCCAGCAGTGAGGGACGGCTCACTGAAGCTTTCTTT. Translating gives CASSEGRLTEAFF.

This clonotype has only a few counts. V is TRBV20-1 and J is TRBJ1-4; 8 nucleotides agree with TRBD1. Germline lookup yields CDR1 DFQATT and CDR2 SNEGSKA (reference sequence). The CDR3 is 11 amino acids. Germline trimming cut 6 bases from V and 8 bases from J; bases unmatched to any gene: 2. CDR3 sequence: CSATGGEKLFF. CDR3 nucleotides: TGCAGTGCCACAGGGGGGGAAAAACTGTTTTTT.

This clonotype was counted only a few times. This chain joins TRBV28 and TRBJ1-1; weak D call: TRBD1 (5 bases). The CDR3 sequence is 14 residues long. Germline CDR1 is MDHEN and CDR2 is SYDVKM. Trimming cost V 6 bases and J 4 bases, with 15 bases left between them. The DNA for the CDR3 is TGTGCCAGCAGCCGGGACGGCGGGGCCACTGAAGCTTTCTTT. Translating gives CASSRDGGATEAFF.

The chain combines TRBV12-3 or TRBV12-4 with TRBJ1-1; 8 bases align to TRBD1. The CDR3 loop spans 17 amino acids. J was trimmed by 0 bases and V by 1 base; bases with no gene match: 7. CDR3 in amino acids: CASSLGQGAGVNTEAFF. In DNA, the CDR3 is TGTGCCAGCAGTTTAGGCCAGGGGGCAGGGGTGAACACTGAAGCTTTCTTT.

CDR3: CSASRPGTGETQYF. CDR3 sequence (DNA): TGCAGTGCTAGTCGGCCGGGGACAGGAGAGACCCAGTACTTC. The chain recombines TRBV20-1 with TRBJ2-5; 8 bases match TRBD1. V dropped 3 bases and J dropped 4; count of bases not matched to a gene: 7. The CDR3 runs 14 residues. Germline lookup yields CDR1 DFQATT and CDR2 SNEGSKA (reference sequence).

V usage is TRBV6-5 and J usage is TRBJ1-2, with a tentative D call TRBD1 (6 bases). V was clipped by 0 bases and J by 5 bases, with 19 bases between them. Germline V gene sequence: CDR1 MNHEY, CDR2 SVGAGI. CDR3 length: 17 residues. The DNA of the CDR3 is TGTGCCAGCAGTTACTCTGACAGGCCCCAGGACATTTATGGCTACACCTTC. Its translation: CASSYSDRPQDIYGYTF.

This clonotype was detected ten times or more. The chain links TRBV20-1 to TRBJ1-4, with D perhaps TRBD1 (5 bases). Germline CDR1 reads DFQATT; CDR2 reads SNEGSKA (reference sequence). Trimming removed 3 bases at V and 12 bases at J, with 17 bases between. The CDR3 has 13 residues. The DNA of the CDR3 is TGCAGTGCTAGCTCGGTGGCAGAAGGGGAACTGTTTTTT. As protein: CSASSVAEGELFF.